Listed below are T cell receptor beta chains from one sample, sequenced in a study of blood T cell repertoires in COVID-19. Assay: immunoSEQ multiplex PCR; the TCRdb copy retains only in-frame clones and omits some. There are fewer than 80,000 clones in the sample; more than 75% occur only once, and about 0.93% lies in the top ten. Sequenced sample: peripheral blood. The receptors here all came from a man between 70 and 80 years old with acute or convalescent COVID-19. CDR3s include the opening cysteine and the closing phenylalanine or tryptophan. The order of the fields is J gene, clone size, V gene, D gene, CDR3 DNA, CDR3 protein. A D gene is named only where the DNA matches it firmly. Only part of the rows carry a size: once, few, many, or a class if the clone is expanded.

>TRBJ1-1|.|TRBV7-9|.
TGTGCCAGCAGCTTACTCTCTGGAGGCGAAGCTTTCTTT
CASSLLSGGEAFF
>TRBJ2-1|.|TRBV2|.
TGTGCCAGCAGCAAGGGGGAAAAGGGTGAGCAGTTCTTC
CASSKGEKGEQFF
>TRBJ2-5|.|TRBV3-1/TRBV3-2|TRBD2
TGTGCCAGCAGTCGGAGAACTAGCGGGAGGCAAGAGACCCAGTACTTC
CASSRRTSGRQETQYF
>TRBJ1-2|.|TRBV6-5|.
TGTGCCAGCAGTCCGCTCCAGGGTAGCGGCTACACCTTC
CASSPLQGSGYTF
>TRBJ1-2|.|TRBV3-1/TRBV3-2|TRBD1
TGTGCCAGCAGCCCTCCCGGGACAGCCTCCTATGGCTACACCTTC
CASSPPGTASYGYTF
>TRBJ1-2|once|TRBV19|TRBD1
TGTGCCAGTAGACCGACAGGGGACAACTATGGCTACACCTTC
CASRPTGDNYGYTF
>TRBJ1-6|once|TRBV5-4|TRBD1
TGTGCCAGCAGCTTGGGGGGACAGGGTAGATCACCCCTCCACTTT
CASSLGGQGRSPLHF
>TRBJ1-5|few|TRBV6-5|.
TGTGCCAGCAGGCCGACAGGAGTTAGAAATCAGCCCCAGCATTTT
CASRPTGVRNQPQHF
>TRBJ1-2|.|TRBV19|.
TGTGCCAGTAGTATCGGATGGCAGGGGAATTATGGCTACACCTTC
CASSIGWQGNYGYTF
>TRBJ2-7|.|TRBV6-5|TRBD1
TGTGCCAGCAGGACCCGGGACAGCATTCGCGAGCAGTACTTC
CASRTRDSIREQYF
>TRBJ1-5|.|TRBV3-1/TRBV3-2|TRBD1
TGTGCCAGCAGCACCTCCTTCGACAGGGATCAGCCCCAGCATTTT
CASSTSFDRDQPQHF
>TRBJ2-5|once|TRBV12-5|TRBD2
TGTGCTAGTGGACTGATCTCAAATAGCGGGGGGGTGGTACGCCAAGAGACCCAGTACTTC
CASGLISNSGGVVRQETQYF
>TRBJ2-1|.|TRBV2|.
TGTGCCAGCAGTGAAGCCGCTGGAGGACTGCCGTTCTTC
CASSEAAGGLPFF
>TRBJ1-1|.|TRBV6-5|.
TGTGCCAGCAGTTACTCGTCGGGGGTTAACACTGAAGCTTTCTTT
CASSYSSGVNTEAFF
>TRBJ2-7|.|TRBV6-1|.
TGTGCCAGCAGTGAAGAGGTCTCGGGCTACGAGCAGTACTTC
CASSEEVSGYEQYF
>TRBJ2-2|.|TRBV5-1|TRBD2
TGCGCCAGCAGCTTTGCGGGAGAAACGTCGGGGGAGCTGTTTTTT
CASSFAGETSGELFF
>TRBJ1-5|.|TRBV20-1|.
TGCAGTGCGCCAACAGGTCAGCCCCAGCATTTT
CSAPTGQPQHF
>TRBJ1-2|.|TRBV5-1|.
TGCGCCAGCAGCTTGGAGGGGGAGCGCCTCCTTTATGGCTACACCTTC
CASSLEGERLLYGYTF
>TRBJ2-6|.|TRBV7-2|.
TGTGCCAGCAGCCCTAGTACGGGGTTTGGGGCCAACGTCCTGACTTTC
CASSPSTGFGANVLTF
>TRBJ1-4|.|TRBV9|.
TGTGCCAGCAGCGCCTCCTTGGGCGGGGTCCGACTGTTTTTT
CASSASLGGVRLFF
>TRBJ1-5|.|TRBV21-1|.
TGTGCCAGCAGCACGGTGAAACAGGTTGTAGGTCGTAGCAATCAGCCCCAGCATTTT
CASSTVKQVVGRSNQPQHF
>TRBJ2-2|.|TRBV19|.
TGTGCCAGTAGTATAGATCGGAGGATTGGGGAGCTGTTTTTT
CASSIDRRIGELFF